Shown below are 25 T cell receptor beta chains from a single sample sequenced in a study of cytomegalovirus exposure and HLA in healthy donors. With 60 Vbeta and 13 Jbeta primers, the PCR was carried out. Clones were read by immunoSEQ multiplex PCR, and TCRdb kept only the in-frame ones, dropping some. The table has approximately 150,000 clones, over 60% seen once. The sample comprised PBMCs. The receptors originated from a male donor in good health and CMV-seronegative.

This chain uses TRBV30 with TRBJ1-4; 10 bases fit TRBD1. The CDR3 sequence is 15 residues long. V trimming: 3 bases; J trimming: 3 bases; junction bases outside the gene matches: 4. CDR1 is GTSNPN, CDR2 SVGIG, per germline (reference sequence). CDR3 sequence: CAWRGTGASNEKLFF. In DNA form, the CDR3 reads TGTGCCTGGAGGGGGACAGGGGCTTCTAATGAAAAACTGTTTTTT.

The chain carries TRBV7-8 and TRBJ1-1; D remains ambiguous. V was trimmed by 2 bases and J by 1 base, leaving 11 bases between them. CDR3 size: 15 residues. Germline values: CDR1 SGHVS, CDR2 FQNEAQ. Written as DNA, the CDR3 is TGTGCCAGCAGCTTAAGGGAGACGGGGAACACTGAAGCTTTCTTT. It translates to CASSLRETGNTEAFF.

The sample holds a few counts of this clone. The chain couples TRBV5-1 to TRBJ2-5; D may be TRBD2 (6 bases). With 0 bases removed from V and 5 bases from J, the gap between germline ends came to 14 bases. CDR3 length: 15 amino acids. The germline V gene has CDR1 SGHRS and CDR2 YFSETQ. CDR3 residues: CASSLVGTPEETQYF. CDR3 DNA: TGCGCCAGCAGCTTGGTGGGGACTCCGGAGGAGACCCAGTACTTC.

The sample holds one count of this clone. This chain's CDR3 is CASSNQGTESGANVLTF. Here the CDR3 DNA reads TGTGCCAGTAGTAACCAGGGGACCGAATCTGGGGCCAACGTCCTGACTTTC. The chain carries TRBV19 and TRBJ2-6; D may be TRBD1 (6 bases). Germline loops: CDR1 LNHDA, CDR2 SQIVND (reference sequence). The V end lost 4 bases, the J end lost 1 base, and 14 bases lay between the germline ends. This CDR3 is 17 amino acids long.

V gene TRBV29-1 combines with J gene TRBJ1-1, with D possibly being TRBD1 (6 bases). V shed 6 bases and J shed 1 base, with 15 bases lying between them. The germline V gene has CDR1 SQVTM and CDR2 ANQGSEA. CDR3 length: 14 amino acids. The CDR3 loop reads CSVGGGQGNTEAFF. The CDR3 DNA is TGCAGCGTGGGAGGGGGGCAGGGGAACACTGAAGCTTTCTTT.

The chain employs TRBV4-1 and TRBJ1-4, with D perhaps matching TRBD1 (5 bases). V dropped 3 bases and J dropped 0 bases, with 14 bases sitting between them. There are 17 residues in the CDR3. Germline V gene data show CDR1 as MGHRA and CDR2 as YSYEKL. The CDR3 region is CASSHLGEGTTNEKLFF. The CDR3 DNA sequence: TGCGCCAGCAGCCACCTAGGGGAGGGGACAACTAATGAAAAACTGTTTTTT.

This chain connects TRBV28 to TRBJ1-2; D not resolved. V dropped 4 bases and J dropped 8 bases, with 8 bases sitting between them. The germline CDR1 and CDR2 sequences are MDHEN and SYDVKM. The CDR3 contains 11 residues. The CDR3 region is CASSSARGYTF. The CDR3 region has the DNA TGTGCCAGCAGTTCCGCTCGGGGCTACACCTTC.

This clone came up once. This sequence joins TRBV14 and TRBJ1-5; 7 bases align to TRBD1. V shed 3 bases, J shed 4 bases, and the junction held 9 bases outside the gene matches. This CDR3 has 16 amino acids. Germline values: CDR1 SGHDN, CDR2 FVKESK. CDR3 DNA: TGTGCCAGCAGCCACCTTACAGGGGCCAGAAATCAGCCCCAGCATTTT. Protein sequence: CASSHLTGARNQPQHF. Complete variable domain (other parts from reference TRBV14 and TRBJ1-5): EAGVTQFPSHSVIEKGQTVTLRCDPISGHDNLYWYRRVMGKEIKFLLHFVKESKQDESGMPNNRFLAERTGGTYSTLKVQPAELEDSGVYFCASSHLTGARNQPQHFGDGTRLSIL.

Notes on this clone: The same CDR3 also results from other DNA sequences found in this sample. DNA for the CDR3: TGTGCCAGCAGCGTCTCGGGGGCTGGGGCCAACGTCCTGACTTTC. It is translated as CASSVSGAGANVLTF. This chain links TRBV9 with TRBJ2-6; the D gene is possibly TRBD2 (6 bases). The CDR3 length is 15 residues. CDR1 is SGDLS and CDR2 is YYNGEE in the germline V gene. With 2 bases removed from V and 2 bases from J, the gap between germline ends came to 8 bases.

The rearrangement uses TRBV19 and TRBJ2-5; TRBD1 agrees at 7 bases. The J call is doubtful: the DNA matches TRBJ2-7 better. The CDR3 runs to 14 residues. CDR1 and CDR2 from the germline V gene are LNHDA and SQIVND (reference sequence). CDR3 residues: CASSDGTVPYEQYF. The CDR3 coding sequence is TGTGCCAGTAGTGACGGGACAGTCCCTTACGAGCAGTACTTC.

The chain joins TRBV4-3 to TRBJ2-1, with D perhaps TRBD2 (5 bases). In germline, CDR1 is LGHNA, CDR2 YSLEER. The CDR3 extends over 16 amino acids. Trimming pared 4 bases from V and 2 bases from J, leaving 15 bases between. For the CDR3, the DNA is TGCGCCAGCAGCCCTTCTACGGGGATAGCCTACAATGAGCAGTTCTTC. Translated: CASSPSTGIAYNEQFF.

Written as DNA, the CDR3 is TGCAGCGTTGACGGACAGGACACTCCCTTTGGCTACACCTTC. Encoded protein: CSVDGQDTPFGYTF. The chain combines TRBV29-1 with TRBJ1-2; TRBD1 matches at 7 bases. The CDR3 spans 14 residues. Germline assignment: CDR1 SQVTM and CDR2 ANQGSEA. Germline trimming cut 3 bases from V and 7 bases from J; bases unmatched to any gene: 11.

The rearrangement links TRBV9 to TRBJ2-5, with TRBD2 as a possible D gene (5 bases). The CDR3 is 14 residues long. V was cut by 0 bases and J by 5 bases, with 11 bases left in between. Germline V lookup: CDR1 SGDLS, CDR2 YYNGEE. The CDR3 protein is CASSVDGEFETQYF. CDR3 coding DNA: TGTGCCAGCAGCGTAGACGGGGAGTTTGAGACCCAGTACTTC.

The rearrangement uses TRBV6-5 and TRBJ2-3, with 11 bases aligning to TRBD2. CDR3 length equals 15 residues. V lost 6 bases and J lost 6; bases outside the gene matches: 8. The germline gives CDR1 MNHEY, CDR2 SVGAGI. Written as DNA, the CDR3 is TGTGCCAGCAGACCCCTAGCGGGAGGCTGGGATACGCAGTATTTT. It codes for CASRPLAGGWDTQYF.

This chain connects TRBV2 to TRBJ2-2; 12 nucleotides align to TRBD2. After removal of 3 bases from V and 6 bases from J, the junction contained 5 bases not matched to a gene. Looked up from germline, CDR1 is SNHLY and CDR2 is FYNNEI. This CDR3 comprises 16 residues. The chain's CDR3 is CASSEVLAGGPGELFF. The CDR3 DNA is TGTGCCAGCAGTGAGGTCCTAGCGGGGGGGCCCGGGGAGCTGTTTTTT.

The J gene is TRBJ1-5, the V gene TRBV23-1, with 8 bases aligning to TRBD1. TRBV23-1 is labeled an ORF, and its function is uncertain. V gave up 4 bases and J gave up 0 bases; unmatched junction bases: 14. The CDR3 is 19 amino acids. The DNA of the CDR3 is TGCGCCAGCAGTCTGAACGGGACAGGACCGGATTATAGCAATCAGCCCCAGCATTTT. This codes for CASSLNGTGPDYSNQPQHF.

J is TRBJ2-3 and V is TRBV7-9; unclear D gene. The germline V gene has CDR1 SEHNR and CDR2 FQNEAQ (reference sequence). This CDR3 has 15 residues. Trimming stripped 1 base from V and 2 bases from J, with 10 bases between. The CDR3, as DNA: TGTGCCAGCAGCTTAGGATACCCAGACACAGATACGCAGTATTTT. Its protein product is CASSLGYPDTDTQYF.

The gene calls are TRBV27 and TRBJ2-3; 8 positions match TRBD2. Trimming removed 4 bases from V and 2 bases from J; junction bases left unmatched: 2. This CDR3 has 14 amino acids. Germline CDR1 MNHEY, CDR2 SMNVEV (reference sequence). Here the CDR3 DNA reads TGTGCCAGCAGTTGGCGGGAGGACACAGATACGCAGTATTTT. Protein product: CASSWREDTDTQYF.

The chain recombines TRBV28 with TRBJ2-7; D is perhaps TRBD1 (6 bases). Per the germline V gene, CDR1 is MDHEN and CDR2 is SYDVKM. The CDR3 contains 14 residues. The germline V and J ends were trimmed by 1 base and 6 bases, with 13 bases remaining between them. The CDR3 here is CASSLFQGSGEQYF. The CDR3 DNA reads TGTGCCAGCAGTTTATTTCAGGGGTCCGGCGAGCAGTACTTC.

The chain carries TRBV18 and TRBJ1-6, with 9 bases aligning to TRBD1. The CDR3 consists of 14 residues. The junction had 9 bases not matched to a gene; V was cut back by 5 bases and J by 13 bases. Germline assignment: CDR1 KGHSH and CDR2 LQKENI. The CDR3 sequence: CASSGGQGLSPLHF. CDR3 DNA: TGTGCCAGCTCAGGGGGACAGGGACTGAGTCCCCTCCACTTT.

V is TRBV11-2 and J is TRBJ1-1, with D unclear. Between the trimmed V and J ends, which lost 3 bases and 4 bases, there was a span of 15 bases. Germline V CDR1 and CDR2: SGHAT, FQNNGV. The length of the CDR3 is 15 residues. The chain's CDR3 is CASSFWGVQTTEAFF. The CDR3, as DNA: TGTGCCAGCAGCTTCTGGGGAGTTCAAACCACTGAAGCTTTCTTT.

The chain employs TRBV5-1 and TRBJ1-1; 10 bases align to TRBD1. This CDR3 comprises 17 residues. V shed 4 bases, J shed 1 base, and the junction held 10 bases outside the gene matches. Germline values: CDR1 SGHRS, CDR2 YFSETQ. CDR3 DNA sequence: TGCGCCAGCAGCCGACATCCGGGACAGGGGACGAACACTGAAGCTTTCTTT. It specifies CASSRHPGQGTNTEAFF.

This clone was seen more than once but under ten times. The chain joins TRBV7-3 to TRBJ2-5; unclear D gene. In germline, CDR1 is SGHTA, CDR2 FQGTGA. CDR3 length equals 13 residues. Deletions cut 0 bases from V and 5 bases from J, with 7 bases between. The CDR3 sequence: CASSLTVGETQYF. For the CDR3, the DNA is TGTGCCAGCAGCTTAACGGTCGGGGAGACCCAGTACTTC.

This chain's CDR3 is CAWKGGSKDTGELFF. The CDR3 coding sequence is TGTGCCTGGAAGGGTGGGAGTAAGGACACCGGGGAGCTGTTTTTT. V and J are TRBV30 and TRBJ2-2; D is perhaps TRBD2 (5 bases). The CDR3 runs to 15 residues. CDR1 is GTSNPN and CDR2 is SVGIG in the germline V gene (reference sequence). Trimming left V 4 bases short and J 3 bases short, with 15 bases between.

This sequence joins TRBV7-9 and TRBJ2-7, with D perhaps matching TRBD2 (6 bases). CDR1 is SEHNR and CDR2 is FQNEAQ in the germline V gene (reference sequence). Trimming removed 1 base at V and 9 bases at J, with 10 bases between. CDR3 length: 12 amino acids. CDR3 sequence (DNA): TGTGCCAGCAGCTTAGAGGGAGGAGGGCAGTACTTC. Its translation is CASSLEGGGQYF.